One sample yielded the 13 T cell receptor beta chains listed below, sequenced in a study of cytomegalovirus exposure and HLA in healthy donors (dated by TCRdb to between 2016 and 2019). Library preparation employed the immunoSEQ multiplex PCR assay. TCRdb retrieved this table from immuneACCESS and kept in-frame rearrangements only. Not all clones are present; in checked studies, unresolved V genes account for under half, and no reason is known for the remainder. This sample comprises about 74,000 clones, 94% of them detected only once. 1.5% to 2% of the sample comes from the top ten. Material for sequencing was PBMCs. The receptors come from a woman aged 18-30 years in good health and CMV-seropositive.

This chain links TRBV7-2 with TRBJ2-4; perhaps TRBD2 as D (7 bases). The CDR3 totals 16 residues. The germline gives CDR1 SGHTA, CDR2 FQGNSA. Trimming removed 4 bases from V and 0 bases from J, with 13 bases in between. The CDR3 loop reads CASSSGEGGAKNIQYF. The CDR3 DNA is TGTGCCAGCAGCTCCGGGGAGGGGGGAGCCAAAAACATTCAGTACTTC.

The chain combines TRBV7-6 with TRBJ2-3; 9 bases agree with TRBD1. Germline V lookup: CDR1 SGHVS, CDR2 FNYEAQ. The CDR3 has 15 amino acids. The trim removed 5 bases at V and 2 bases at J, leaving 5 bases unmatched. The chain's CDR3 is CASSRTGEITDTQYF. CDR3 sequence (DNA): TGTGCCAGCAGCCGGACAGGGGAAATCACAGATACGCAGTATTTT.

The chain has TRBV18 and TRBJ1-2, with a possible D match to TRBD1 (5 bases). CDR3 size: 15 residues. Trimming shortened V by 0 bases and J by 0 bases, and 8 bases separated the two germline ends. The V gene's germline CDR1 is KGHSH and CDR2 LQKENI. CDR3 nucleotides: TGTGCCAGCTCACCACCAGGGGCGCCTAACTATGGCTACACCTTC. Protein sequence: CASSPPGAPNYGYTF.

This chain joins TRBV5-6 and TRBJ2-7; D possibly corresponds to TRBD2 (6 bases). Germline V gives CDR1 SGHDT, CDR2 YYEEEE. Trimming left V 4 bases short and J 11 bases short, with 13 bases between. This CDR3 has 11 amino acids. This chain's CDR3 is CASSQRGRKYF. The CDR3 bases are TGTGCCAGCAGCCAACGGGGGAGGAAGTACTTC.

The CDR3 spells CASSLMGLYEQYF. In DNA, the CDR3 is TGTGCCAGCAGTTTAATGGGGCTCTACGAGCAGTACTTC. The gene calls are TRBV28 and TRBJ2-7, with TRBD1 as a possible D gene (5 bases). Trimming stripped 2 bases from V and 3 bases from J, with 8 bases between. Germline values: CDR1 MDHEN, CDR2 SYDVKM. The CDR3 is 13 amino acids.

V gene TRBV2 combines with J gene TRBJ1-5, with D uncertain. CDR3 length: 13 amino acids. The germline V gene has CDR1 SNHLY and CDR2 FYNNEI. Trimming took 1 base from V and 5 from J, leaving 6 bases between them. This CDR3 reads CASSEGWHQPQHF. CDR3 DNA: TGTGCCAGCAGTGAAGGGTGGCATCAGCCCCAGCATTTT.

The CDR3 DNA reads as TGTGCCAGCAGTGAAAGCGTCACAGGGAGCGAGACCCAGTACTTC. Translation: CASSESVTGSETQYF. The genes are TRBV6-1 and TRBJ2-5, with D possibly being TRBD1 (6 bases). Trimming removed 2 bases from V and 5 bases from J, with 15 bases in between. The CDR3 extends over 15 amino acids. Germline-derived CDR1 and CDR2 are MNHNS and SASEGT.

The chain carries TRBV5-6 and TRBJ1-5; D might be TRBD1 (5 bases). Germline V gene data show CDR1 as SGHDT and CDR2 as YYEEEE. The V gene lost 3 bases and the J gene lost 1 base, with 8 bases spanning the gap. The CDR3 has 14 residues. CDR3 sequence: CASSSGISNQPQHF. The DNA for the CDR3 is TGTGCCAGCAGCTCAGGGATCAGCAATCAGCCCCAGCATTTT.

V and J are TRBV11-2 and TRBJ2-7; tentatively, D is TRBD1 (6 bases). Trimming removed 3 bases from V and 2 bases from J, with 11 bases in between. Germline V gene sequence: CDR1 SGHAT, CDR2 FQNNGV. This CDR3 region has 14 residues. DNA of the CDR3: TGTGCCAGCAGCTTTGACAGGTCCACCTACGAGCAGTACTTC. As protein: CASSFDRSTYEQYF. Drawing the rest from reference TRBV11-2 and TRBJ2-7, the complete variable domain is EAGVAQSPRYKIIEKRQSVAFWCNPISGHATLYWYQQILGQGPKLLIQFQNNGVVDDSQLPKDRFSAERLKGVDSTLKIQPAKLEDSAVYLCASSFDRSTYEQYFGPGTRLTVT.

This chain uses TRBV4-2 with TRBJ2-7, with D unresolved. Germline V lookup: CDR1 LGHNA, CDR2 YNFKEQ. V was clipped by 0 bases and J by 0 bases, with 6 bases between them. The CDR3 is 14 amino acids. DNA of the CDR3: TGTGCCAGCAGCCAAGATGTCAACTCCTACGAGCAGTACTTC. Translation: CASSQDVNSYEQYF.

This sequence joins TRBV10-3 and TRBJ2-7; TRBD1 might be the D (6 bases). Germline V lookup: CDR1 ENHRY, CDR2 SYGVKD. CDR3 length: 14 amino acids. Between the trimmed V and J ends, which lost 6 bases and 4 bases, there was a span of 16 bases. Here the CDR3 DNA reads TGTGCCATCAGGGCTTCGACAGGTAGTTACGAGCAGTACTTC. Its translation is CAIRASTGSYEQYF.

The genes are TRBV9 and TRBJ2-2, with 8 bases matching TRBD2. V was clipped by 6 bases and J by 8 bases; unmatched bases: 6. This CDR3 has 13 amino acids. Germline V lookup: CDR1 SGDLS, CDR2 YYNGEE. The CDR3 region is CASNGGGSGELFF. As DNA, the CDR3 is TGTGCCAGCAACGGGGGGGGGTCAGGGGAGCTGTTTTTT. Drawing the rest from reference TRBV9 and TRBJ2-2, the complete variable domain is DSGVTQTPKHLITATGQRVTLRCSPRSGDLSVYWYQQSLDQGLQFLIQYYNGEERAKGNILERFSAQQFPDLHSELNLSSLELGDSALYFCASNGGGSGELFFGEGSRLTVL.

Written as DNA, the CDR3 is TGTGCCAGCAGCTTAGCTAGCCCGCCTCCAGATACGCAGTATTTT. Residues: CASSLASPPPDTQYF. The chain combines TRBV11-2 with TRBJ2-3; D might be TRBD2 (5 bases). This CDR3 contains 15 residues. In germline, CDR1 is SGHAT, CDR2 FQNNGV. Trimming removed 1 base at V and 4 bases at J, with 12 bases between.